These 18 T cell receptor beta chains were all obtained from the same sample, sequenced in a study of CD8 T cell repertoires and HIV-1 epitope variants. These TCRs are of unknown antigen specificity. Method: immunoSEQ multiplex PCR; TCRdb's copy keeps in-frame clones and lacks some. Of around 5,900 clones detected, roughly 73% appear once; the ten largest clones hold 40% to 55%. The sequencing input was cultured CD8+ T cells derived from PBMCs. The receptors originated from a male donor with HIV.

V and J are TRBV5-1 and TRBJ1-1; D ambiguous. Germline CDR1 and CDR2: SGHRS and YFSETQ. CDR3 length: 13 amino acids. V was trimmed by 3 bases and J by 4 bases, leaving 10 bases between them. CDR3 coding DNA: TGCGCCAGCAGCTGGAGCGGCGGCACTGAAGCTTTCTTT. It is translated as CASSWSGGTEAFF.

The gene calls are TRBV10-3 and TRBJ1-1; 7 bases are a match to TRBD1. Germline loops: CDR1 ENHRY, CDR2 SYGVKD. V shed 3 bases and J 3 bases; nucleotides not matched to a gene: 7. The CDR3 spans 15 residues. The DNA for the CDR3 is TGTGCCATCAGTGACTCCAGGGGGAGGGACACTGAAGCTTTCTTT. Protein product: CAISDSRGRDTEAFF.

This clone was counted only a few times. DNA for the CDR3: TGTGCCAGCAGCCCCAAGAGGGCTTCCACTGAAGCTTTCTTT. This gives the protein CASSPKRASTEAFF. The V call is TRBV13, the J call TRBJ1-1; unclear D gene. This CDR3 contains 14 residues. Trimming cost V 5 bases and J 4 bases, with 14 bases left between them. Germline V CDR1 and CDR2: PRHDT, FYEKMQ (reference sequence).

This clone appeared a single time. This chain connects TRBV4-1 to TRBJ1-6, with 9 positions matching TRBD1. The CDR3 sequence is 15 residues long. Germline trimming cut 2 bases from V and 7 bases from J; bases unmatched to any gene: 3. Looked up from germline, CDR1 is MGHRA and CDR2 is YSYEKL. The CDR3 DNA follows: TGCGCCAGCAGCCAACTAGGACAGGGGAATTCACCCCTCCACTTT. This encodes CASSQLGQGNSPLHF.

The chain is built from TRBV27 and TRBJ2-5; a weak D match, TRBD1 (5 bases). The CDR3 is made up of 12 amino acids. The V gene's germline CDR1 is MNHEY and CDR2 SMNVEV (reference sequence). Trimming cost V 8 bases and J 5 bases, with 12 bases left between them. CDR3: CASAGLGETQYF. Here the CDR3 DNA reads TGTGCCAGCGCAGGGCTAGGGGAGACCCAGTACTTC.

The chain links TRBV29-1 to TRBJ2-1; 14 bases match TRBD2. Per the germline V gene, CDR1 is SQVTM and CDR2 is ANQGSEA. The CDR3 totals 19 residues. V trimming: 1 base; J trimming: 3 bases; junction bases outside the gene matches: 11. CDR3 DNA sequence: TGCAGCGTTGAAGGAGGCCAAGGACTAGCGGGAGGTCGCTACAATGAGCAGTTCTTC. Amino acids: CSVEGGQGLAGGRYNEQFF.

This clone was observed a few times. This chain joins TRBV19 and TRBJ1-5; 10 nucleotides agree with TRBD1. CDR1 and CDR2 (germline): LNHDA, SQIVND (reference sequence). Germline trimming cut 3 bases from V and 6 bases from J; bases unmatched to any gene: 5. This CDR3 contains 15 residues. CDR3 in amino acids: CASSIGTGVRQPQHF. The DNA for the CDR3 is TGTGCCAGTAGTATTGGGACAGGGGTACGTCAGCCCCAGCATTTT.

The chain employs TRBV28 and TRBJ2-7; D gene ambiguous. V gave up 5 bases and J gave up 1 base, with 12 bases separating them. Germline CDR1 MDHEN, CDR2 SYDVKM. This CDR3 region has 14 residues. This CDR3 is CASSPDDWSYEQYF. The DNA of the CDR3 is TGTGCCAGCAGTCCAGACGACTGGTCCTACGAGCAGTACTTC.

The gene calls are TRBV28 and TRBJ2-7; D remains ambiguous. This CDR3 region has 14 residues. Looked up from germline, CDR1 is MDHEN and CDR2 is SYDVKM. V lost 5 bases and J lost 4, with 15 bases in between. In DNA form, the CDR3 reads TGTGCCAGCAGTCAATACCGCGGCGCATACGAGCAGTACTTC. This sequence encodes CASSQYRGAYEQYF.

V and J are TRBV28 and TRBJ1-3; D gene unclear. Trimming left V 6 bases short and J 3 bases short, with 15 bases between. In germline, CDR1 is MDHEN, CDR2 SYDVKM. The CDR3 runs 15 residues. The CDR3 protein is CASRKLTEIGNTIYF. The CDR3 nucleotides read TGTGCCAGCAGAAAATTAACGGAAATTGGAAACACCATATATTTT.

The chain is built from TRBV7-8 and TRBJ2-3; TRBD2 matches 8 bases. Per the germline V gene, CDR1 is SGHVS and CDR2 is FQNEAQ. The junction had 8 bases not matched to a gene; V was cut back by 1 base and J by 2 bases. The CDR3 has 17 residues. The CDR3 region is CASSLGYAGGPTDTQYF. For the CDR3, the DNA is TGTGCCAGCAGCTTAGGTTACGCGGGGGGTCCCACAGATACGCAGTATTTT.

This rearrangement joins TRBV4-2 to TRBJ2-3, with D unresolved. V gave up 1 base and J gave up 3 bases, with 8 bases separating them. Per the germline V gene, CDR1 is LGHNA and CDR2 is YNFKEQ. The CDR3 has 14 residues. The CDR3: CASSQVHYTDTQYF. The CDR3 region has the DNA TGTGCCAGCAGCCAAGTACACTATACAGATACGCAGTATTTT.

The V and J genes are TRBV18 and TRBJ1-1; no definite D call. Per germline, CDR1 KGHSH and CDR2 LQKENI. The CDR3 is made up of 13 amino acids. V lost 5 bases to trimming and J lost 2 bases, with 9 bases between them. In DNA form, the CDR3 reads TGTGCCAGCTCATCGGTCACCAACACTGAAGCTTTCTTT. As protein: CASSSVTNTEAFF.

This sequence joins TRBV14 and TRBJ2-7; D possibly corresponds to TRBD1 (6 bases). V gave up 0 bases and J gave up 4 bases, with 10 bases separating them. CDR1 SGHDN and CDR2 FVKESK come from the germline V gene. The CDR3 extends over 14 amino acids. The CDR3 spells CASSQEGQGYEQYF. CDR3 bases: TGTGCCAGCAGCCAAGAAGGGCAGGGGTACGAGCAGTACTTC.

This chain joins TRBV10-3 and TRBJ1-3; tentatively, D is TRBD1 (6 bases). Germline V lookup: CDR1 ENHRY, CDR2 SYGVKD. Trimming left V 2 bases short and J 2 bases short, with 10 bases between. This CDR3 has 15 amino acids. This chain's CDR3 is CAISEKAGAGNTIYF. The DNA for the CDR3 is TGTGCCATCAGTGAGAAGGCAGGGGCTGGAAACACCATATATTTT.

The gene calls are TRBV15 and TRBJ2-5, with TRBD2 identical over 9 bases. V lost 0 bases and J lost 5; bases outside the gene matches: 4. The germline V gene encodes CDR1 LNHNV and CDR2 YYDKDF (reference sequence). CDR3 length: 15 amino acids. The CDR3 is CATSRDRLAGETQYF. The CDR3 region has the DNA TGTGCCACCAGCAGAGATAGGCTAGCGGGGGAGACCCAGTACTTC.

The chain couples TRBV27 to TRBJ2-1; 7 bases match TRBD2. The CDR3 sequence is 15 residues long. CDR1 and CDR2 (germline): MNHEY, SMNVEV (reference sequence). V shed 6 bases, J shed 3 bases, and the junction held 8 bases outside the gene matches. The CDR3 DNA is TGTGCCAGCAGCCCTCAAGGGACTAACTACAATGAGCAGTTCTTC. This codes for CASSPQGTNYNEQFF.

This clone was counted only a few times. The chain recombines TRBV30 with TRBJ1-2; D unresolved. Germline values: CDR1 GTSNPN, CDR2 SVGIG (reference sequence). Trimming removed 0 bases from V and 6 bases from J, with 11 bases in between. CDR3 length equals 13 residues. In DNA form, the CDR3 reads TGTGCCTGGAGTGTAGTTGAGAGAAATGGCTACACCTTC. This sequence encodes CAWSVVERNGYTF. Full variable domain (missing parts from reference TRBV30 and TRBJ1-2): SQTIHQWPATLVQPVGSPLSLECTVEGTSNPNLYWYRQAAGRGLQLLFYSVGIGQISSEVPQNLSASRPQDRQFILSSKKLLLSDSGFYLCAWSVVERNGYTFGSGTRLTVV.